This T cell receptor beta chain was captured by sequencing in a study of shared clonotypes between healthy human individuals. The deep-level immunoSEQ assay was used. Clones were sequenced by immunoSEQ multiplex PCR, and TCRdb holds only the in-frame ones, with some missing. The sample holds nearly 1,000,000 clones, over 75% seen once. Study results and limitations: Clonotypes which were not shared had lower generation probabilities than clonotypes that all four donors shared.

Remarks on this clone: Its antigen is undetermined.

A CD45RA+ naive subset and a CD45RA-negative memory subset were split from CD4+ cells. This clonotype was sampled from a man between 18 and 35 years old in good health. The specimen was memory CD4+ T cells sorted from blood. The subset was: CD45RA-negative fraction.

The CDR3 sequence: CAWPSGQGTYEQYF. As DNA, the CDR3 is TGTGCCTGGCCTTCGGGACAGGGGACCTACGAGCAGTACTTC. This rearrangement joins TRBV30 to TRBJ2-7; 10 bases line up with TRBD1. Trimming removed 5 bases from V and 2 bases from J; junction bases left unmatched: 6. In germline, CDR1 is GTSNPN, CDR2 SVGIG (reference sequence). CDR3 size: 14 residues.